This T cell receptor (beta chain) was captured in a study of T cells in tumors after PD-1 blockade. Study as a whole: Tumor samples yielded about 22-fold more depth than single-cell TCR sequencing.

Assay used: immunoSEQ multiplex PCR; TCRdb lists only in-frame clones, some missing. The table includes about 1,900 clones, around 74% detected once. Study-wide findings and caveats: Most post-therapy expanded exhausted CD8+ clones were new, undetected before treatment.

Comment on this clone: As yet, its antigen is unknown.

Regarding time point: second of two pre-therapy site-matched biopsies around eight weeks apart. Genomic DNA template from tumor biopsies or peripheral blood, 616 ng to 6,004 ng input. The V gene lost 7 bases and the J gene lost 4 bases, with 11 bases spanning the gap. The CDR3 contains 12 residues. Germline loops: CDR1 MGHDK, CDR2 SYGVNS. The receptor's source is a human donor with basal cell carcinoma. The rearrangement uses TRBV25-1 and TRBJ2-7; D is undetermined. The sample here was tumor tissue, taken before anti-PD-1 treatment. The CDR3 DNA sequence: TGTGCCAGCAAGCGAGGAGAGTACGAGCAGTACTTC. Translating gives CASKRGEYEQYF.